The 3 T cell receptor beta chains below all came from one sample that was sequenced in a study of blood T cell repertoires in COVID-19. The table came from immunoSEQ multiplex PCR; TCRdb's copy has only in-frame clones and leaves some out. The sample shows around 260,000 clones, around four fifths of them seen only once. Sequenced material: peripheral blood. The receptors originated from a man in his sixties with acute or convalescent COVID-19.

CDR3 residues: CASSWGTPSKPQYF. CDR3 nucleotide sequence: TGTGCCAGCAGTTGGGGGACACCCTCTAAACCCCAGTACTTC. The genes are TRBV28 and TRBJ2-5; D perhaps matches TRBD1 (6 bases). This CDR3 contains 14 residues. Germline CDR1 and CDR2: MDHEN and SYDVKM. The ends were cut back, 4 bases at V and 9 bases at J, with 18 bases in the middle.

This rearrangement joins TRBV7-8 to TRBJ2-5; 11 bases are a match to TRBD2. The CDR3 contains 17 residues. J gave up 2 bases and V 4 bases, and 9 bases lay outside the gene matches. CDR1 is SGHVS and CDR2 is FQNEAQ in the germline V gene. The CDR3 DNA reads TGTGCCAGCAGCTCAGCCCCGAGACTAGCGGGGCAAGAGACCCAGTACTTC. Translation gives CASSSAPRLAGQETQYF.

The rearrangement joins TRBV7-8 to TRBJ1-1; 11 nucleotides align to TRBD1. The CDR3 spans 16 residues. V gave up 5 bases and J gave up 4 bases; unmatched junction bases: 9. Germline assignment: CDR1 SGHVS and CDR2 FQNEAQ. CDR3 sequence (DNA): TGTGCCAGCAGCCGAACCCTAGGGACAGGGGGCACTGAAGCTTTCTTT. Its protein product is CASSRTLGTGGTEAFF. The full variable domain, its missing parts supplied by reference TRBV7-8 and TRBJ1-1, is GAGVSQSPRYKVAKRGQDVALRCDPISGHVSLFWYQQALGQGPEFLTYFQNEAQLDKSGLPSDRFFAERPEGSVSTLKIQRTQQEDSAVYLCASSRTLGTGGTEAFFGQGTRLTVV.